The entry below gives a single T cell receptor beta chain sequence along with its context. What it recognizes is unknown. This CDR3 is 15 amino acids long. CDR1 is MNHEY, CDR2 SVGAGI, per germline. The germline V and J ends were trimmed by 4 bases and 5 bases, with 15 bases remaining between them. This sample was taken from a study of cytomegalovirus exposure and HLA in healthy donors. The overall study: From HLA-typed donors, an early data release held tens of millions of unique TCRs. There were over 350 genotyped donors. Of these, roughly 80% fell in the genetic ancestry cluster associated with self-reported Caucasian donors. Study conclusions and caveats: CMV serostatus was the sole immune exposure data available.

The study ran its PCR with 60 Vbeta and 13 Jbeta primers. The method was immunoSEQ multiplex PCR; TCRdb's version includes in-frame clones alone and lacks a portion of them. The specimen's table records 130,000 to 150,000 clones. Sequencing input: PBMCs. This chain connects TRBV6-5 to TRBJ2-1, with D perhaps TRBD2 (7 bases). The TCR comes from a middle-aged man in good health and CMV-seronegative. The CDR3 nucleotides read TGTGCCAGCAGTTTGGGGGGGGCCAGGCACAATGAGCAGTTCTTC. It codes for CASSLGGARHNEQFF.